These T cell receptor beta chains were read from a single sample in a study of blood T cell repertoires in COVID-19. Data came from immunoSEQ multiplex PCR; TCRdb stores just in-frame clones and leaves some out. The profile shows about 200,000 clones, 80% to 90% of them singletons. Specimen: PBMCs or T cells enriched from blood (not recorded which). The receptors here all came from a woman aged 35 to 49 with acute COVID-19. Each CDR3 is given with its conserved first and last residue. D genes are given only for firm matches. Clone size, where shown, is once, few, many, or a class for clones that have expanded.

cdr3_nt	cdr3_aa	v_call	clone_size	d_call	j_call
TGTGCCATCAGTGGGGGAGAGGGGGCCGACTATGGCTACACCTTC	CAISGGEGADYGYTF	TRBV10-3	once	TRBD1	TRBJ1-2
TGTGCCAGCAGTTACGTGCAGGGCGCCATCTACGAGCAGTACTTC	CASSYVQGAIYEQYF	TRBV6-5	.	.	TRBJ2-7
TGTGCCAGCAGTGATGTGTCCCCAGCGGGAGATCTCTACGAGCAGTACTTC	CASSDVSPAGDLYEQYF	TRBV6-1	few	TRBD2	TRBJ2-7
TGTGCCAGCAGTTACGCACGGACAGCCACTGAAGCTTTCTTT	CASSYARTATEAFF	TRBV6-5	few	.	TRBJ1-1
TGTGCCAGCAGCTCCGGACAGTACAATGAGCAGTTCTTC	CASSSGQYNEQFF	TRBV5-4	.	.	TRBJ2-1
TGTGCCAGCAGCGGAGCCCTGAGGGTAGGGGAGACCCAGTACTTC	CASSGALRVGETQYF	TRBV3-1/TRBV3-2	.	.	TRBJ2-5
TGCGCCAGCAGTGAGGGGACAGGGCCCTCCTACGAGCAGTACTTC	CASSEGTGPSYEQYF	TRBV10-1	.	TRBD1	TRBJ2-7
TGTGCCAGCAGTAGACTAGCGGGACTCGACAATGAGCAGTTCTTC	CASSRLAGLDNEQFF	TRBV6-5	.	TRBD2	TRBJ2-1
TGTGCCAGCAGTTTATCCGGGACAGTGACTAATGAAAAACTGTTTTTT	CASSLSGTVTNEKLFF	TRBV28	.	TRBD1	TRBJ1-4
TGCGCCAGCAGCCAAGAGGCCGGGGGCTCTGGGGCCAACGTCCTGACTTTC	CASSQEAGGSGANVLTF	TRBV4-3	.	.	TRBJ2-6
TGCGCCAGCAGCCACGACAGGGGCACAGATACGCAGTATTTT	CASSHDRGTDTQYF	TRBV4-3	.	TRBD1	TRBJ2-3
TGTGCCAGTAGTACAGGGGTGAGTTCACCCCTCCACTTT	CASSTGVSSPLHF	TRBV19	.	.	TRBJ1-6
TGTGCCAGCAGCCGCCCCTTGACGGGAGGTGGAGAGACCCAGTACTTC	CASSRPLTGGGETQYF	TRBV3-1/TRBV3-2	.	TRBD2	TRBJ2-5
TGTGCCAGCAGCTTAGCACAGGGTCTGGGTTCACCCCTCCACTTT	CASSLAQGLGSPLHF	TRBV11-2	.	.	TRBJ1-6
TGTGCCAGCAGCCCAGGGACTAGCGGGAGGTTTGGGCAAGAGACCCAGTACTTC	CASSPGTSGRFGQETQYF	TRBV3-1/TRBV3-2	.	TRBD2	TRBJ2-5
TGTGCCAGCAGTCCCCGAGTTAGACTAGCGGGAGGGCGATACTCCTACGAGCAGTACTTC	CASSPRVRLAGGRYSYEQYF	TRBV27	.	TRBD2	TRBJ2-7
TGCGCCAGCAGCCAAGACCGGACTAGCCCCTACAATGAGCAGTTCTTC	CASSQDRTSPYNEQFF	TRBV4-1	once	TRBD2	TRBJ2-1
TGTGCCAGCAGCTTAGTCCGGGGGACTTCCTACGAGCAGTACTTC	CASSLVRGTSYEQYF	TRBV11-1	.	.	TRBJ2-7
TGTGCCAGCAGTTGGGGGGGGACCGGCTATGAGGGCTACACCTTC	CASSWGGTGYEGYTF	TRBV19	.	.	TRBJ1-2
TGTGCCAGCAGCTTAACGGCCCAGACAGATACGCAGTATTTT	CASSLTAQTDTQYF	TRBV7-3	.	.	TRBJ2-3
TGTGCCATCAGCGGACAGGGGGATGGCTCACCCCTCCACTTT	CAISGQGDGSPLHF	TRBV10-3	.	TRBD1	TRBJ1-6
TGTGCCAGCAGCGACTGGCGGGGGGGCCAAGAGACCCAGTACTTC	CASSDWRGGQETQYF	TRBV2	.	TRBD2	TRBJ2-5
TGTGCCAGCAGCTCAAAAGGACTAGCGGGGGGCAATGAGCAGTTCTTC	CASSSKGLAGGNEQFF	TRBV11-3	.	TRBD2	TRBJ2-1
TGTGCCAGCAGTTACTCCAACCTCGGACTAGCGGGAGTTGATCGCGACGAGCAGTACTTC	CASSYSNLGLAGVDRDEQYF	TRBV6-2/TRBV6-3	.	TRBD2	TRBJ2-7
TGTGCCAGTACCCCCCGGGACAGGGTCCGTGGGACAGATACGCAGTATTTT	CASTPRDRVRGTDTQYF	TRBV28	.	TRBD1	TRBJ2-3
TGCGCCAGCAGCCACAGGGGGTATGGCTACACCTTC	CASSHRGYGYTF	TRBV4-3	.	TRBD1	TRBJ1-2
TGTGCCAGCAGCTTGGAGTATTGGACAGGGAGTACTGAAGCTTTCTTT	CASSLEYWTGSTEAFF	TRBV5-5	.	TRBD1	TRBJ1-1
TGTGCCAGTAGTATAGTTTCAGGGCTTATCTATCAGCCCCAGCATTTT	CASSIVSGLIYQPQHF	TRBV19	.	.	TRBJ1-5
TGTGCCAGCAGAACGAACGGACTACCCGTGCACGAGCAGTACTTC	CASRTNGLPVHEQYF	TRBV28	.	.	TRBJ2-7
TGTGCCAGTAGTATTCTAACCGGGTCTGGAAACACCATATATTTT	CASSILTGSGNTIYF	TRBV19	once	.	TRBJ1-3
TGTGCCAGCAGCTTGGTTTTCTCAGGGGGCGTCTATGGCTACACCTTC	CASSLVFSGGVYGYTF	TRBV5-4	.	TRBD1	TRBJ1-2
TGCGCCAGCAGCCCCAAGGAGGCAACAGCTAACTATGGCTACACCTTC	CASSPKEATANYGYTF	TRBV5-1	.	.	TRBJ1-2
TGCGCCAGCAGCTTGGTACAGGGGACCAATGAGCAGTTCTTC	CASSLVQGTNEQFF	TRBV5-1	.	TRBD1	TRBJ2-1
TGTGCCAGCAGTTTATCAGAGAGATACGAGCAGTACTTC	CASSLSERYEQYF	TRBV27	.	.	TRBJ2-7
TGTGCCAGCAGCCTTACAGGGATCCAAGAGACCCAGTACTTC	CASSLTGIQETQYF	TRBV7-9	.	.	TRBJ2-5
TGTGCCAGCAGTTACGTGGTAGCGGGAGTCGAAAATGAGCAGTTCTTC	CASSYVVAGVENEQFF	TRBV6-2/TRBV6-3	.	TRBD2	TRBJ2-1
TGTGCTAGTGGTTTGGTACCAACGGGACAGGTATTCGGCCAGCCCCAGCATTTT	CASGLVPTGQVFGQPQHF	TRBV12-5	.	TRBD1	TRBJ1-5
TGTGCCAGCAGGGACAGGGGCGGAGGGAGCTACGAGCAGTACTTC	CASRDRGGGSYEQYF	TRBV7-2	.	TRBD1	TRBJ2-7
TGCGCCAGCAGCTTGGAGGGGAAAGCGGGGGGCTATAACTATGGCTACACCTTC	CASSLEGKAGGYNYGYTF	TRBV5-1	.	.	TRBJ1-2
TGTGCCAGCAGCTTAGGAACGAGCGAGCAGTACTTC	CASSLGTSEQYF	TRBV7-9	.	.	TRBJ2-7
TGCGCCAGCAGCCAAGATCCCCTCGGCAGGGGGGAATACAATGAGCAGTTCTTC	CASSQDPLGRGEYNEQFF	TRBV4-1	.	.	TRBJ2-1
TGTGCCAGCAGCTTGGACAGGGGAGGCGGCTACACCTTC	CASSLDRGGGYTF	TRBV7-2	.	TRBD1	TRBJ1-2
TGCGCCAGCAGCTTGGGGGACAGGGTAGGAGAAAAACTGTTTTTT	CASSLGDRVGEKLFF	TRBV5-1	.	TRBD1	TRBJ1-4
TGTGCCAGCAGCCAAGTTGGGCGGAGCGGGAGCGGCGAGCAGTACTTC	CASSQVGRSGSGEQYF	TRBV3-1/TRBV3-2	.	TRBD2	TRBJ2-7